The text below deals with one T cell receptor beta chain. This entry comes from a study of cytomegalovirus exposure and HLA in healthy donors. Germline CDR1 is SGHAT and CDR2 is FQNNGV. The CDR3 runs 15 residues. The V end lost 1 base, the J end lost 3 bases, and 12 bases lay between the germline ends. The PCR employed 60 Vbeta primers together with 13 Jbeta primers. TCRdb's table, derived via immunoSEQ multiplex PCR, lists solely in-frame clones and lacks some. Here the sample spans some 140,000 clones, 79% being singletons. V and J are TRBV11-2 and TRBJ1-2; TRBD1 might be the D (5 bases). This sequence originates from a man aged 35-49 years in good health and CMV-seropositive. Sequencing used PBMCs. CDR3 region: CASSLGQYSYYGYTF. Here the CDR3 DNA reads TGTGCCAGCAGCTTAGGACAGTACTCTTACTATGGCTACACCTTC.